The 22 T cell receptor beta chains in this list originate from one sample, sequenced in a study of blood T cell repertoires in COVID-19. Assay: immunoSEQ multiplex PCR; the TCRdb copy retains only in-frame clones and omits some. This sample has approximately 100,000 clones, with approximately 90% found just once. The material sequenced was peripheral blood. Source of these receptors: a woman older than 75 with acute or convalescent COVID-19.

CDR3 in amino acids: CASSHMAEAANTEAFF. The DNA for the CDR3 is TGCGCCAGCAGCCATATGGCCGAGGCAGCCAACACTGAAGCTTTCTTT. The chain combines TRBV4-1 with TRBJ1-1; D is uncertain. This CDR3 contains 16 residues. Germline loops: CDR1 MGHRA, CDR2 YSYEKL. The V end lost 3 bases, the J end lost 2 bases, and 16 bases lay between the germline ends.

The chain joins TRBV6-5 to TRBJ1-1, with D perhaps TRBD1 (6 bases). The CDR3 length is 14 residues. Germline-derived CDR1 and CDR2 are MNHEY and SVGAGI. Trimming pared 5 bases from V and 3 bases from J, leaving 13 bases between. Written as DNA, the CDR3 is TGTGCCAGCAGTACAACAAACAGGGACACTGAAGCTTTCTTT. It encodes CASSTTNRDTEAFF.

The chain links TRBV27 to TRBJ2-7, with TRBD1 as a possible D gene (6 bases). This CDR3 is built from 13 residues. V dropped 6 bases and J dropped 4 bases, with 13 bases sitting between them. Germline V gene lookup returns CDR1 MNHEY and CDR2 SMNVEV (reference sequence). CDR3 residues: CASRQGPRYEQYF. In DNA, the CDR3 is TGTGCCAGCAGACAGGGCCCAAGATACGAGCAGTACTTC.

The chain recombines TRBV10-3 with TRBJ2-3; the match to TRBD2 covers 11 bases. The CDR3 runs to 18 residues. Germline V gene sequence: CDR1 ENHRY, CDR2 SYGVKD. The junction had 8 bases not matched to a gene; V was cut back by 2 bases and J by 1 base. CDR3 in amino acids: CAISERGELAGGTDTQYF. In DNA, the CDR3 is TGTGCCATCAGTGAGCGAGGTGAACTAGCGGGGGGCACAGATACGCAGTATTTT.

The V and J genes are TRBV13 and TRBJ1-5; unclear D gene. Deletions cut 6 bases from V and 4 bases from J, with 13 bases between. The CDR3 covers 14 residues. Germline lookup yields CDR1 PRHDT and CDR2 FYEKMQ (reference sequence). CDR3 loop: CASSITGENQPQHF. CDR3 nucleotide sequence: TGTGCCAGCAGTATAACCGGGGAAAATCAGCCCCAGCATTTT.

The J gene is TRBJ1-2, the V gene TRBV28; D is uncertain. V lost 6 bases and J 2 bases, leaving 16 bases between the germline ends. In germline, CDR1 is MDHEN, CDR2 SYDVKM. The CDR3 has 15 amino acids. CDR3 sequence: CASRAGWSLNYGYTF. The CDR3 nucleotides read TGTGCCAGCAGGGCAGGTTGGTCCCTAAACTATGGCTACACCTTC.

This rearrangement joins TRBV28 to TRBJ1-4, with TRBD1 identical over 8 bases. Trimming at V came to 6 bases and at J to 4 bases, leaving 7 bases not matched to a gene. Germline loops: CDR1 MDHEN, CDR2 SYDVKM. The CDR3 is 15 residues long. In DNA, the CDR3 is TGTGCCAGCAGCCTAGGACAGGGTGTTAATGAAAAACTGTTTTTT. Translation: CASSLGQGVNEKLFF. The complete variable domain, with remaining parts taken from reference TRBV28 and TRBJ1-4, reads DVKVTQSSRYLVKRTGEKVFLECVQDMDHENMFWYRQDPGLGLRLIYFSYDVKMKEKGDIPEGYSVSREKKERFSLILESASTNQTSMYLCASSLGQGVNEKLFFGSGTQLSVL.

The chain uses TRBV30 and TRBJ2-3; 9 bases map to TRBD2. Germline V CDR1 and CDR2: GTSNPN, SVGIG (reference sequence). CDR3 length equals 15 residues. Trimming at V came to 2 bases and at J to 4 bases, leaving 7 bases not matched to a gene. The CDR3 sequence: CAWSLPSGVADTQYF. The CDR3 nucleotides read TGTGCCTGGAGTTTGCCTAGCGGGGTTGCAGATACGCAGTATTTT.

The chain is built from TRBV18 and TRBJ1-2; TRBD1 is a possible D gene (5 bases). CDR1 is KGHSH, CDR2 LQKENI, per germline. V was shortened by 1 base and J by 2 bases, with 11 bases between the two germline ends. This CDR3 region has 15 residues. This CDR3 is CASSPQGLGNYGYTF. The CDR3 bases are TGTGCCAGCTCACCACAGGGGCTAGGAAACTATGGCTACACCTTC.

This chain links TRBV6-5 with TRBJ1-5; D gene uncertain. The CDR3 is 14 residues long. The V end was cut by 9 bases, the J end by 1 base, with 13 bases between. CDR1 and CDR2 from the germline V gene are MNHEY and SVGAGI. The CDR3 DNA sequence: TGTGCCAGTAAGCCGGGTTGGAGCAATCAGCCCCAGCATTTT. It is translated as CASKPGWSNQPQHF.

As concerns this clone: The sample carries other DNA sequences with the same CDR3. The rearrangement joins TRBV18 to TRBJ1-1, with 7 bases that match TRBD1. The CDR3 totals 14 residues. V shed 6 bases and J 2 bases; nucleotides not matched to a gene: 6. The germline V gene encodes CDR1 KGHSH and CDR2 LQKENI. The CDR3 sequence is CASSPRGLNTEAFF. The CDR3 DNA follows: TGTGCCAGCTCTCCAAGGGGGCTTAACACTGAAGCTTTCTTT.

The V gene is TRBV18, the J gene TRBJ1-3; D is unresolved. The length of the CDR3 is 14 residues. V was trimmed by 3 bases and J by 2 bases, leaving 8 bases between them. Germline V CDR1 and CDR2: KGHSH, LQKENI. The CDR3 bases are TGTGCCAGCTCACCCGGACTAACTGGAAACACCATATATTTT. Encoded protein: CASSPGLTGNTIYF.

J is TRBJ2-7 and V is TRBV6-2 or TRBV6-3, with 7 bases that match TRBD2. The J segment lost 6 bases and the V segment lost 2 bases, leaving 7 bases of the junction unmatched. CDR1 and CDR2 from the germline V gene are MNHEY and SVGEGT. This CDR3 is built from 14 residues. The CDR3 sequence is CASSYKRGEVEQYF. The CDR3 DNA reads TGTGCCAGCAGTTACAAGCGGGGAGAAGTCGAGCAGTACTTC.

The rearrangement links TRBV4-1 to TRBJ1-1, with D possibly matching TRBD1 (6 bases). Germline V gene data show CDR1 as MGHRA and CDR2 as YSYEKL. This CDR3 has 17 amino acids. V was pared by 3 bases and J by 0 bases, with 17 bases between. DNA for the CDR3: TGCGCCAGCAGCCAGCCGAGGGGGGGGAATATGAACACTGAAGCTTTCTTT. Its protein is CASSQPRGGNMNTEAFF.

CDR3 sequence: CASGAQDSGNTIYF. The CDR3 DNA reads as TGTGCCAGCGGTGCGCAGGACTCTGGAAACACCATATATTTT. This chain joins TRBV2 and TRBJ1-3; D ambiguous. Germline V gene lookup returns CDR1 SNHLY and CDR2 FYNNEI. The V end was cut by 8 bases, the J end by 0 bases, with 11 bases between. The CDR3 sequence is 14 residues long.

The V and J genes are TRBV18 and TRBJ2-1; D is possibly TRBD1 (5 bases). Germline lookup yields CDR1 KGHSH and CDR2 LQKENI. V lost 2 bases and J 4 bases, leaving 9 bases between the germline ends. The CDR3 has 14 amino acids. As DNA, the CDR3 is TGTGCCAGCTCACCAGGGGCCCCTTACAATGAGCAGTTCTTC. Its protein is CASSPGAPYNEQFF. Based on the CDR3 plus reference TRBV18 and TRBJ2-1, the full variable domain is NAGVMQNPRHLVRRRGQEARLRCSPMKGHSHVYWYRQLPEEGLKFMVYLQKENIIDESGMPKERFSAEFPKEGPSILRIQQVVRGDSAAYFCASSPGAPYNEQFFGPGTRLTVL.

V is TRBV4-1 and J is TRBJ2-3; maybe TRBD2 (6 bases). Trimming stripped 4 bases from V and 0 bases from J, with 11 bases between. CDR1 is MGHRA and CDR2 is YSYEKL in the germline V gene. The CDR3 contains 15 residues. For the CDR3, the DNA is TGCGCCAGCAGCCCGGTCGCGGGGAGCACAGATACGCAGTATTTT. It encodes CASSPVAGSTDTQYF.

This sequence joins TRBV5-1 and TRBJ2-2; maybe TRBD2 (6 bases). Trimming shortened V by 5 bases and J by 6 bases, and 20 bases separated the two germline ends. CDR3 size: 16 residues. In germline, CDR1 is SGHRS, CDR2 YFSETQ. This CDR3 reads CASSQSSGLIPGELFF. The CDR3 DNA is TGCGCCAGCAGTCAATCATCGGGACTCATTCCCGGGGAGCTGTTTTTT. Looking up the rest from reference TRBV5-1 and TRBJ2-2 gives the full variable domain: KAGVTQTPRYLIKTRGQQVTLSCSPISGHRSVSWYQQTPGQGLQFLFEYFSETQRNKGNFPGRFSGRQFSNSRSEMNVSTLELGDSALYLCASSQSSGLIPGELFFGEGSRLTVL.

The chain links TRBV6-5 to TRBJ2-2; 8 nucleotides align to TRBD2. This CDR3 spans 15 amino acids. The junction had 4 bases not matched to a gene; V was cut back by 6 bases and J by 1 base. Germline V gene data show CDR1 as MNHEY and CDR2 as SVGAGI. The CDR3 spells CASSPGLGNTGELFF. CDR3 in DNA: TGTGCCAGCAGCCCGGGACTAGGGAACACCGGGGAGCTGTTTTTT.

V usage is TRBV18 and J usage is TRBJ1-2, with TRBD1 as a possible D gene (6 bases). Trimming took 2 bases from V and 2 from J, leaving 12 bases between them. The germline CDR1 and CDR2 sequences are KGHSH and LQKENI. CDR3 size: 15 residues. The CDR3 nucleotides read TGTGCCAGCTCACCAAGACAGGAGCTCAACTATGGCTACACCTTC. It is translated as CASSPRQELNYGYTF.

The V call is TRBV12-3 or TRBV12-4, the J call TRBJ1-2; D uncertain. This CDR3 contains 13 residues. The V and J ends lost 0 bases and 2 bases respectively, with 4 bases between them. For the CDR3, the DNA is TGTGCCAGCAGTTTAGCGAGCAACTATGGCTACACCTTC. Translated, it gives CASSLASNYGYTF.

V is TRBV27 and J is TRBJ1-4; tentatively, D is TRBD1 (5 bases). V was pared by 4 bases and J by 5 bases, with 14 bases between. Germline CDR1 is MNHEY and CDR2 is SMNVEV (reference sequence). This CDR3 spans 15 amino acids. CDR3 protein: CASSSFLRVNEKLFF. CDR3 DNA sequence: TGTGCCAGCAGTTCCTTTCTCAGGGTGAATGAAAAACTGTTTTTT.